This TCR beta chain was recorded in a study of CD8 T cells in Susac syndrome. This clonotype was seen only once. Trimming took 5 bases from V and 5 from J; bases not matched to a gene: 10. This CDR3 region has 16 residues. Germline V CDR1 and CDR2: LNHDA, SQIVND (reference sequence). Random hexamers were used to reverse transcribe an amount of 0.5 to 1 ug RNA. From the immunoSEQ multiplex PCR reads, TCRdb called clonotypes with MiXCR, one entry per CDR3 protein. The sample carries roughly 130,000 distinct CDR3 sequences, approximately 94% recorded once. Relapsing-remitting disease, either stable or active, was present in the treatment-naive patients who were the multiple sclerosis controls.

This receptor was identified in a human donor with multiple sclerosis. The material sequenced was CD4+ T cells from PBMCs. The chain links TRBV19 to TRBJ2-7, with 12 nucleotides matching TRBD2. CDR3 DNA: TGTGCCAGTAGTCCGAGACTAGCGGGAGTGTTCGACGAGCAGTACTTC. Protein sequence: CASSPRLAGVFDEQYF.